What follows are 14 T cell receptor beta chains derived from one specimen sequenced in a study of siplizumab effects on memory and regulatory T cells. Some clones are missing from TCRdb's copy, which holds only in-frame ones; the method was immunoSEQ multiplex PCR. The repertoire holds roughly 68,000 clones, with 95% to 98% as singletons. The sample taken for sequencing was naive CD8+ T cells sorted from blood. The receptors were sampled from a human donor in good health.

This chain connects TRBV11-2 to TRBJ2-7; no firm D call. Deletions cut 5 bases from V and 0 bases from J, with 11 bases between. The CDR3 is made up of 14 amino acids. The germline V gene encodes CDR1 SGHAT and CDR2 FQNNGV. The CDR3 loop reads CASSASGSSYEQYF. DNA of the CDR3: TGTGCCAGCAGCGCATCAGGTAGCTCCTACGAGCAGTACTTC. Looking up the rest from reference TRBV11-2 and TRBJ2-7 gives the full variable domain: EAGVAQSPRYKIIEKRQSVAFWCNPISGHATLYWYQQILGQGPKLLIQFQNNGVVDDSQLPKDRFSAERLKGVDSTLKIQPAKLEDSAVYLCASSASGSSYEQYFGPGTRLTVT.

This chain connects TRBV5-6 to TRBJ1-4; 7 bases line up with TRBD1. CDR3 length: 18 amino acids. The germline gives CDR1 SGHDT, CDR2 YYEEEE. The junction had 12 bases not matched to a gene; V was cut back by 4 bases and J by 0 bases. The CDR3 here is CASSADQGVGATNEKLFF. The CDR3, as DNA: TGTGCCAGCAGCGCGGACCAGGGGGTCGGAGCAACTAATGAAAAACTGTTTTTT.

The chain links TRBV5-1 to TRBJ2-1; D is undetermined. Germline CDR1 reads SGHRS; CDR2 reads YFSETQ. The CDR3 contains 16 residues. Trimming took 4 bases from V and 1 from J, leaving 15 bases between them. The CDR3 spells CASSAVGGESYNEQFF. DNA of the CDR3: TGCGCCAGCAGCGCCGTGGGCGGCGAGTCCTACAATGAGCAGTTCTTC.

This chain joins TRBV7-3 and TRBJ2-7; TRBD1 aligns across 10 bases. Germline-derived CDR1 and CDR2 are SGHTA and FQGTGA. The CDR3 consists of 14 residues. Trimming cost V 5 bases and J 5 bases; bases outside gene matches: 6. The CDR3 DNA reads TGTGCCAGCAGCCCCTCCGGGACAGGGGACGAGCAGTACTTC. Translating gives CASSPSGTGDEQYF.

This rearrangement joins TRBV19 to TRBJ1-2; D ambiguous. This CDR3 is built from 15 residues. Trimming stripped 3 bases from V and 0 bases from J, with 11 bases between. Per germline, CDR1 LNHDA and CDR2 SQIVND (reference sequence). CDR3 protein: CASSIWGGSNYGYTF. In DNA, the CDR3 is TGTGCCAGTAGTATTTGGGGAGGCTCTAACTATGGCTACACCTTC.

The CDR3 DNA reads TGTGCCAGCAGCTTACTTCTCTTTAGTAAGCGGGGTCTATACAATGAGCAGTTCTTC. Translation: CASSLLLFSKRGLYNEQFF. This sequence joins TRBV11-1 and TRBJ2-1, with 7 nucleotides matching TRBD2. Trimming at V came to 2 bases and at J to 4 bases, leaving 17 bases not matched to a gene. The CDR3 is 19 residues long. The germline V gene has CDR1 SGHAT and CDR2 FQDESV (reference sequence).

The DNA of the CDR3 is TGTGCCAGCAGCTTAGGGACAGGATCGACTAATGAAAAACTGTTTTTT. It codes for CASSLGTGSTNEKLFF. V gene TRBV11-3 combines with J gene TRBJ1-4, with 7 bases that match TRBD1. With V trimmed by 1 base and J by 2 bases, 4 bases remained unmatched. The germline V gene has CDR1 SGHNT and CDR2 YENEEA. This CDR3 region has 16 residues. The variable domain in full, completed from reference TRBV11-3 and TRBJ1-4, reads EAGVVQSPRYKIIEKKQPVAFWCNPISGHNTLYWYLQNLGQGPELLIRYENEEAVDDSQLPKDRFSAERLKGVDSTLKIQPAELGDSAVYLCASSLGTGSTNEKLFFGSGTQLSVL.

V and J are TRBV9 and TRBJ1-1; possibly TRBD1 for D (5 bases). In germline, CDR1 is SGDLS, CDR2 YYNGEE. The CDR3 has 13 residues. V dropped 4 bases and J dropped 2 bases, with 9 bases sitting between them. CDR3 coding DNA: TGTGCCAGCAGCATTGGGGGAAACACTGAAGCTTTCTTT. Its protein is CASSIGGNTEAFF.

The V and J genes are TRBV7-9 and TRBJ2-7; possibly TRBD2 for D (6 bases). Germline CDR1 reads SEHNR; CDR2 reads FQNEAQ (reference sequence). V lost 1 base and J 2 bases, leaving 12 bases between the germline ends. CDR3 length equals 15 residues. CDR3 sequence reads: CASSLGWGLAYEQYF. CDR3 coding DNA: TGTGCCAGCAGCTTAGGGTGGGGACTTGCCTACGAGCAGTACTTC. Full variable domain (rest looked up from reference TRBV7-9 and TRBJ2-7): DTGVSQNPRHKITKRGQNVTFRCDPISEHNRLYWYRQTLGQGPEFLTYFQNEAQLEKSRLLSDRFSAERPKGSFSTLEIQRTEQGDSAMYLCASSLGWGLAYEQYFGPGTRLTVT.

The count of this clone is one. The V and J genes are TRBV19 and TRBJ2-1; TRBD2 matches 8 bases. Germline assignment: CDR1 LNHDA and CDR2 SQIVND (reference sequence). The CDR3 loop spans 14 amino acids. Trimming at V came to 3 bases and at J to 3 bases, leaving 1 base not matched to a gene. The CDR3 reads CASSIRGGYNEQFF. DNA of the CDR3: TGTGCCAGTAGTATCCGGGGGGGCTACAATGAGCAGTTCTTC.

This rearrangement joins TRBV19 to TRBJ2-7, with 7 bases matching TRBD1. The CDR3 runs to 12 residues. The trim removed 7 bases at V and 5 bases at J, leaving 5 bases unmatched. CDR1 and CDR2 from the germline V gene are LNHDA and SQIVND (reference sequence). This CDR3 is CASNTGVDEQYF. The CDR3 nucleotides read TGTGCCAGTAATACAGGGGTGGACGAGCAGTACTTC.

V and J are TRBV9 and TRBJ2-3; the D gene could be TRBD1 or TRBD2 (5 bases each). V was trimmed by 4 bases and J by 6 bases, leaving 9 bases between them. The CDR3 has 12 residues. Germline V gives CDR1 SGDLS, CDR2 YYNGEE. The CDR3, as DNA: TGTGCCAGCAGCCCCGGGGCTGATACGCAGTATTTT. It specifies CASSPGADTQYF.

Note on this clone: The junction shows a germline mismatch at one end, possibly a read error. CDR3 in DNA: TGTGCCAGCAGCTTATCTTGGGGGAACGGCTACACCTTC. Its protein is CASSLSWGNGYTF. The V gene is TRBV27, the J gene TRBJ1-2, with a weak D call TRBD1 (5 bases). The CDR3 extends over 13 amino acids. The germline V gene has CDR1 MNHEY and CDR2 SMNVEV (reference sequence).

The rearrangement joins TRBV5-4 to TRBJ2-7; no firm D call. The V gene's germline CDR1 is SGHNT and CDR2 YYREEE (reference sequence). The CDR3 totals 12 residues. V lost 0 bases and J lost 6, with 7 bases in between. The CDR3 loop is CASSLGNGEQYF. The CDR3 nucleotides read TGTGCCAGCAGCTTGGGGAACGGCGAGCAGTACTTC.